This T cell receptor (beta chain) came from a study of blood T cell repertoires in COVID-19. At the level of the study: The United States, Italy and Spain provided the acute and convalescent COVID-19 samples.

Authors' data handling: Amplification of reference gene primers provided the estimated nucleated cell counts. The assay was immunoSEQ multiplex PCR, and TCRdb's table has in-frame clones only and misses some. The DNA gave D and trimming, while V, J and clone size come from that table. The table has about 46,000 clones, 70% to 90% seen once. The CDR3 runs to 12 residues. The V gene end was trimmed by 4 bases and the J gene end by 7 bases; junction bases not matched to a gene: 1. CDR1 and CDR2 from the germline V gene are LGHDT and YNNKEL (reference sequence). The receptor's source is a human donor in a cohort sampled during active COVID-19. The donor label of this sample is uncertain. This chain joins TRBV3-1 (or the pseudogene TRBV3-2) and TRBJ1-1; 9 nucleotides match TRBD1. Material: peripheral blood. CDR3 region: CASSRTGVEAFF. The CDR3 coding sequence is TGTGCCAGCAGCCGGACAGGGGTTGAAGCTTTCTTT.